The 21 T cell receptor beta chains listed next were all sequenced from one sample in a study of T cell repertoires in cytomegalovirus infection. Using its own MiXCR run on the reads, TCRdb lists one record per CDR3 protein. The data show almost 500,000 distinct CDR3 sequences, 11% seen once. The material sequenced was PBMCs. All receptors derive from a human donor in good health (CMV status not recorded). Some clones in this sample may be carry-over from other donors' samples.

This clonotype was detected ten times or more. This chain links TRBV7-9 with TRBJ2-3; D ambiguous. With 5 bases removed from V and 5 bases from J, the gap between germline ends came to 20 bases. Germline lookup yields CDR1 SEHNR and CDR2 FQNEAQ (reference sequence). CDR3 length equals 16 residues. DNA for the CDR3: TGTGCCAGCAGCAAATCAAGGGTATTGGGCAAAGATACGCAGTATTTT. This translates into CASSKSRVLGKDTQYF.

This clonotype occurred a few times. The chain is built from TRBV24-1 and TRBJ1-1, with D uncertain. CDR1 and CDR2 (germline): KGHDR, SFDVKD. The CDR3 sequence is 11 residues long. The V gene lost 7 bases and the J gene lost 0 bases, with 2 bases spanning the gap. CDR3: CATRLNTEAFF. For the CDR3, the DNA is TGTGCCACCAGACTGAACACTGAAGCTTTCTTT.

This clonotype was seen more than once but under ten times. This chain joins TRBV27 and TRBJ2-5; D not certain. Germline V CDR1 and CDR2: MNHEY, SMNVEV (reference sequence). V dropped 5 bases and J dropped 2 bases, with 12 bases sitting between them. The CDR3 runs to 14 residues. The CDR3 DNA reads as TGTGCCAGCAGTCCGACGCGCCGACAAGAGACCCAGTACTTC. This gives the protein CASSPTRRQETQYF.

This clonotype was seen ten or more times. CDR3 sequence (DNA): TGTGCCTGGAGCGACTTGGGCGGGACAGGAGCGGAAAAACTGTTTTTT. It is translated as CAWSDLGGTGAEKLFF. The chain couples TRBV30 to TRBJ1-4; 8 bases map to TRBD1. The germline V gene has CDR1 GTSNPN and CDR2 SVGIG (reference sequence). V shed 3 bases and J 8 bases; nucleotides not matched to a gene: 14. The CDR3 sequence is 16 residues long.

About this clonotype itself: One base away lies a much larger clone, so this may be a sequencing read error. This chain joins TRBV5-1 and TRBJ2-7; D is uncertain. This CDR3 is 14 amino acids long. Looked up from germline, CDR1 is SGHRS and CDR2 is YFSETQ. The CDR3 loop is CTSSQTTTPYEQYF. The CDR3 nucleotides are TGCACCAGCAGCCAAACAACCACTCCCTACGAGCAGTACTTC.

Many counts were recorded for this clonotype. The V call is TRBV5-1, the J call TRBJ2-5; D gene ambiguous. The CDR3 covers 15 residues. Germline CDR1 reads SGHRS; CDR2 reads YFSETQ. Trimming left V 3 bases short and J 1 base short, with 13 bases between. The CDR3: CASSYSVGGQETQYF. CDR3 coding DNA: TGCGCCAGCAGCTATTCCGTGGGTGGCCAAGAGACCCAGTACTTC.

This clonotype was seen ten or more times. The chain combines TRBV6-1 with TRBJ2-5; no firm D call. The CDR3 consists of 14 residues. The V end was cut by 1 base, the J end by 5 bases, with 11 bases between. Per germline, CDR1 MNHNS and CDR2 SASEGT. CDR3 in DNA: TGTGCCAGCAGTGAAGGCCCGACGCGGGAGACCCAGTACTTC. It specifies CASSEGPTRETQYF.

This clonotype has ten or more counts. The CDR3 bases are TGTGCCAGCAGTACAGGGATGGGAGAGACCCAGTACTTC. Encoded protein: CASSTGMGETQYF. The chain is built from TRBV6-1 and TRBJ2-5; maybe TRBD1 (6 bases). The ends were cut back, 5 bases at V and 4 bases at J, with 11 bases in the middle. There are 13 residues in the CDR3. Germline values: CDR1 MNHNS, CDR2 SASEGT.

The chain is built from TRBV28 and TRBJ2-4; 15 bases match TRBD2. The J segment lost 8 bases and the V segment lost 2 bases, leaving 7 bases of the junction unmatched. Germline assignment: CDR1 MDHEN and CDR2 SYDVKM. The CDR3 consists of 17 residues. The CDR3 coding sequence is TGTGCCAGCAGTTTAGGACTAGCGGGAGGGATAGGGGACATTCAGTACTTC. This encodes CASSLGLAGGIGDIQYF.

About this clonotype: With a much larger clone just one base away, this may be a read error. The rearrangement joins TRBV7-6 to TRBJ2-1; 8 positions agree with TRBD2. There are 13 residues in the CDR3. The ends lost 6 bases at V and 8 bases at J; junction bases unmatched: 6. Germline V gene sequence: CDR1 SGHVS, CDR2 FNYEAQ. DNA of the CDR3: TGTGCCAGCAGGTCGGGACTAGAAGATGAGCAGTTCTTC. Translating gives CASRSGLEDEQFF.

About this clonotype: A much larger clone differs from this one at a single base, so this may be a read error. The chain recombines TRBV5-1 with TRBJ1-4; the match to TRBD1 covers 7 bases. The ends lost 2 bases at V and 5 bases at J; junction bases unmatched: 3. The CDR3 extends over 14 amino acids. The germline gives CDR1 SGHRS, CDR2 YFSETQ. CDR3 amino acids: CASSFQGGNEKLFF. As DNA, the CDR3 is TGCGCCAGCAGCTTCCAGGGGGGGAATGAAAAACTGTTTTTT. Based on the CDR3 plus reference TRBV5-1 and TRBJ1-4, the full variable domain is KAGVTQTPRYLIKTRGQQVTLSCSPISGHRSVSWYQQTPGQGLQFLFEYFSETQRNKGNFPGRFSGRQFSNSRSEMNVSTLELGDSALYLCASSFQGGNEKLFFGSGTQLSVL.

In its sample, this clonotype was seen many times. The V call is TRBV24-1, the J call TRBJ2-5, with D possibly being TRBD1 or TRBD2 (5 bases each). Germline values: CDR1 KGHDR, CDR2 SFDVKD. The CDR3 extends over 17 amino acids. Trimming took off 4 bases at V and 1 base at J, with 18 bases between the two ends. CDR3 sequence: CATSDALGELTQETQYF. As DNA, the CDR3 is TGTGCCACCAGTGACGCCCTGGGGGAGTTGACCCAAGAGACCCAGTACTTC.

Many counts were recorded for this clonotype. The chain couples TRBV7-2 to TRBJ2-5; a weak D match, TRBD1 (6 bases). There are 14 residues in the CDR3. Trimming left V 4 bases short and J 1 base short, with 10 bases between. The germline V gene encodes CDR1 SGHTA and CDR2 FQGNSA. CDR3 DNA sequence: TGTGCCAGCAGCTCCCACAGGGTCCAAGAGACCCAGTACTTC. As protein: CASSSHRVQETQYF.

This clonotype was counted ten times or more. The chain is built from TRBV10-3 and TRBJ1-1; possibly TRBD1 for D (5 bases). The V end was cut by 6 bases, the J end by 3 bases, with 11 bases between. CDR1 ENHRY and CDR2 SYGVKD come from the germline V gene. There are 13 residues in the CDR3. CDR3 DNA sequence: TGTGCCATCAGGAAGGTGGGGGACACTGAAGCTTTCTTT. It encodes CAIRKVGDTEAFF.

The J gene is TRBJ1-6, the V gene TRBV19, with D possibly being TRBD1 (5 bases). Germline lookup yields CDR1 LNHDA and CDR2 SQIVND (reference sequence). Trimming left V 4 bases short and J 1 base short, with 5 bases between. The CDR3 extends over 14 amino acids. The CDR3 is CASSTGSYNSPLHF. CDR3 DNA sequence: TGTGCCAGTAGTACAGGGTCCTATAATTCACCCCTCCACTTT. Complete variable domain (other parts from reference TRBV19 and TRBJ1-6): DGGITQSPKYLFRKEGQNVTLSCEQNLNHDAMYWYRQDPGQGLRLIYYSQIVNDFQKGDIAEGYSVSREKKESFPLTVTSAQKNPTAFYLCASSTGSYNSPLHFGNGTRLTVT.

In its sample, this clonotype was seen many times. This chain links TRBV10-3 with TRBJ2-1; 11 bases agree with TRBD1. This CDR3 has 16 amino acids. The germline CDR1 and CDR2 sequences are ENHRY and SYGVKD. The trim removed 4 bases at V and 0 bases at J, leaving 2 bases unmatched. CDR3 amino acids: CAISVGTGGSYNEQFF. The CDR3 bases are TGTGCCATCAGTGTCGGGACAGGGGGCTCCTACAATGAGCAGTTCTTC.

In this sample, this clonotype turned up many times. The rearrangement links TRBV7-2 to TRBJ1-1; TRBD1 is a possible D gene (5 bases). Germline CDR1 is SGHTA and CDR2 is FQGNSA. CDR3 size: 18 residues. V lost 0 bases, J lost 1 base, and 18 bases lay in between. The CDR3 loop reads CASSLASRAEVRNTEAFF. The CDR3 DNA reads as TGTGCCAGCAGCTTAGCGAGCAGGGCAGAGGTTCGGAACACTGAAGCTTTCTTT.

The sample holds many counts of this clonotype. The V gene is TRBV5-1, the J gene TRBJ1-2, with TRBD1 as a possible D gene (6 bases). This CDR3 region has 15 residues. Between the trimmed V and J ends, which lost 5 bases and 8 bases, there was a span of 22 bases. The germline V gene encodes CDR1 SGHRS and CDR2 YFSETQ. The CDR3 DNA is TGCGCCAGCAGTTCTCCGCGGGACATGTCGATCGGCTACACCTTC. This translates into CASSSPRDMSIGYTF.

CDR3 loop: CATSGGPGTEAFF. The CDR3 DNA reads TGTGCCACCAGTGGGGGGCCGGGCACTGAAGCTTTCTTT. V gene TRBV24-1 combines with J gene TRBJ1-1, with D possibly matching TRBD1 (6 bases). V dropped 5 bases and J dropped 4 bases, with 10 bases sitting between them. The CDR3 is 13 residues long. Germline loops: CDR1 KGHDR, CDR2 SFDVKD.

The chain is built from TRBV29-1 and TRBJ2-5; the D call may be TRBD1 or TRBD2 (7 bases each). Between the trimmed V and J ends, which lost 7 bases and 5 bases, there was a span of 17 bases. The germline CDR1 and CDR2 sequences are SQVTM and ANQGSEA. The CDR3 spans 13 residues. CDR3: CSAQGGTRETQYF. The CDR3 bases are TGCAGCGCCCAGGGGGGGACTCGGGAGACCCAGTACTTC.

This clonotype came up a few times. CDR3 DNA: TGCAGCGTTGAAAATAACCGGGACAGACAGTACTTC. The encoded protein is CSVENNRDRQYF. This chain connects TRBV29-1 to TRBJ2-7; 7 nucleotides agree with TRBD1. The germline gives CDR1 SQVTM, CDR2 ANQGSEA. The CDR3 extends over 12 amino acids. Trimming took 2 bases from V and 10 from J; bases not matched to a gene: 8.